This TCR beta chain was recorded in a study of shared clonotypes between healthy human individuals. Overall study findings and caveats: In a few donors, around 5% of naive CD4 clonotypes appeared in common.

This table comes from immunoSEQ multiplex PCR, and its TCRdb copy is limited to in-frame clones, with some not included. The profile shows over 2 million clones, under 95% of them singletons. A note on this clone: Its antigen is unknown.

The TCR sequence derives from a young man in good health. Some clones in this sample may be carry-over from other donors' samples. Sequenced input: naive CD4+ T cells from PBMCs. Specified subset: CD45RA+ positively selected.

The CDR3 coding sequence is TGTGCCAGCAGCCAACCCCCCGGGACTAGAAGCCTGGGCGAGCAGTACTTC. This encodes CASSQPPGTRSLGEQYF. This rearrangement joins TRBV7-9 to TRBJ2-7; 8 nucleotides align to TRBD2. Trimming at V came to 5 bases and at J to 6 bases, leaving 18 bases not matched to a gene. CDR1 is SEHNR and CDR2 is FQNEAQ in the germline V gene (reference sequence). The CDR3 spans 17 residues.